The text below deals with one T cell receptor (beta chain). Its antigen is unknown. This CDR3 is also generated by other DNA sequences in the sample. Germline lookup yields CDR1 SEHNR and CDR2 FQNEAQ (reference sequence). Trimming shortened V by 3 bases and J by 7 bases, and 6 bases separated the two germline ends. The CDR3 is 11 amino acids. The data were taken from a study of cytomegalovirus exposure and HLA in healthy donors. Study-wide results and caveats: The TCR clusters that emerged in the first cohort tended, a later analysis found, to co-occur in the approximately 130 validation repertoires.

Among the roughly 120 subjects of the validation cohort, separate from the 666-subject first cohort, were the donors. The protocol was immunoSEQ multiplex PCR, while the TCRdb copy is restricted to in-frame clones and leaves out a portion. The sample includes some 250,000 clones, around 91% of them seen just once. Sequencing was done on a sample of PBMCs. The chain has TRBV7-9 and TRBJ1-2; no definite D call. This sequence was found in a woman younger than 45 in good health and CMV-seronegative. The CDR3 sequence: CASSFEGGYTF. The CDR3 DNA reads TGTGCCAGCAGCTTCGAAGGTGGCTACACCTTC. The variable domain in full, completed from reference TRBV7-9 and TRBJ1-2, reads DTGVSQNPRHKITKRGQNVTFRCDPISEHNRLYWYRQTLGQGPEFLTYFQNEAQLEKSRLLSDRFSAERPKGSFSTLEIQRTEQGDSAMYLCASSFEGGYTFGSGTRLTVV.